This record looks at one T cell receptor beta chain sequence and its context. During active infection, Seattle patients enrolled and were then monitored through disease. The data originate from a study of blood T cell repertoires in COVID-19. About the research overall: Acute-phase and convalescent COVID-19 samples originated in the United States, Italy and Spain.

As originally analysed: Cell counts per sample came from amplifying reference gene primers. Sequenced by immunoSEQ multiplex PCR; TCRdb stores in-frame clones only, minus some. V and J calls and clone size are given by that table; D and trimming were obtained from the DNA. Of 35,000 to 45,000 clones in the sample, about 92% were seen once. The CDR3 extends over 14 amino acids. V lost 2 bases, J lost 4 bases, and 4 bases stayed unmatched. Germline-derived CDR1 and CDR2 are SNHLY and FYNNEI. Sample: peripheral blood. The chain joins TRBV2 to TRBJ1-2, with 7 bases that match TRBD1. The clonotype comes from a man in his fifties with COVID-19, enrolled during active disease. The CDR3 spells CASSENRGGYGYTF. CDR3 bases: TGTGCCAGCAGTGAAAACAGGGGAGGCTATGGCTACACCTTC.